This paragraph reports one TCR beta chain. The antigen it binds to is not known. Base quality data are lacking; no much larger clone is found one base away. At the junction V is shortened by 5 bases and J by 4 bases, with 11 bases in between. Per the germline V gene (reference sequence), SEHNR is the CDR1 and FQNEAQ is the CDR2. From cysteine to phenylalanine, the CDR3 is 14 amino acids long. Solely the CDR3 DNA is kept, with 42 bases framed from the first base. These data belong to a study of blood T cell repertoires in COVID-19 (dated by TCRdb to 2019 to 2021). As for the study more broadly: Samples covering the acute and convalescent phases of COVID-19 were provided by collaborators in the United States, Italy and Spain. Nearly every sample came with metadata listing a de-identified subject ID, COVID-19 status, age in years and sex. Samples were obtained from the ongoing ImmuneRACE study (first 160 participants) and from 1,000 to 1,500 subjects provided by 6 global collaborators. The repertoires were released in a freely available public database meant as a resource for research on the immune response to SARS-CoV-2. The dataset comprised deeply sampled blood TCRbeta repertoires from subjects exposed to, actively infected with, or recovered from COVID-19. HLA class I and class II types, where available, came from metadata supplied by the sample provider rather than from assay-based typing. The prospective study material was composed of cDNA or gDNA derived from T cells, B-cell-depleted T cells, or PBMCs. What the study reported, not specific to this receptor: The amount of clinical and demographic metadata varied by source and participant and was provided uncurated.

TCRbeta CDR3 regions were amplified from genomic DNA by means of the immunoSEQ Assay, a bias-controlled multiplex PCR. Regarding the original processing steps: The number of nucleated cells in each sample was estimated from the amplification of reference gene primers within the assay. To quantify the absolute abundance of each unique TCRbeta CDR3 rearrangement, sequence reads were collapsed and filtered. For each sample, productive Simpson clonality was calculated by taking the square root of Simpson's diversity index across productive rearrangements. The source is immuneACCESS, and TCRdb retained only in-frame sequences with V and J called. Part of the clones is not carried over; for the studies checked, unresolved V genes explain less than half of this, and the remainder is unexplained. The D gene and trimming were derived from the DNA, and the V and J assignments and clone size from that table. The sample table holds about 99,000 clones, of which under 90% were seen once. 13% of the sample lies in the top ten.

The collaborating institutions used their own protocols to collect whole blood in K2EDTA tubes. For TCRbeta analysis, collaborator samples were shipped as frozen whole blood, as isolated PBMCs, or as DNA extracted from either sample type. Specimen: peripheral blood. This clonotype originated in a human donor in a cohort sampled during active or convalescent COVID-19. Recombination joined TRBV7-9 with TRBJ2-2; TRBD1 is possibly the D segment (6 matching bases). Here the CDR3 is given as CASSTGQFTGELFF. The sequenced DNA is TGTGCCAGCAGCACAGGACAGTTCACCGGGGAGCTGTTTTTT.